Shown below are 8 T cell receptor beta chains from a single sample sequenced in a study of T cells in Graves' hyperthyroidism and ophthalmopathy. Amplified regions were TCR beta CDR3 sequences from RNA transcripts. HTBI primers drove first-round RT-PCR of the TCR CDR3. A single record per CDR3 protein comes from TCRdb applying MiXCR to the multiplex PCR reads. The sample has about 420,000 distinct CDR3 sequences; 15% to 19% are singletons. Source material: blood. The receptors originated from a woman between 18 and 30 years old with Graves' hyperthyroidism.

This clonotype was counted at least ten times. CDR3 amino acids: CSAPPGGAQYNEQFF. Here the CDR3 DNA reads TGCAGTGCACCCCCCGGGGGGGCGCAGTACAATGAGCAGTTCTTC. The V call is TRBV20-1, the J call TRBJ2-1, with TRBD2 identical over 8 bases. CDR1 is DFQATT, CDR2 SNEGSKA, per germline (reference sequence). This CDR3 contains 15 residues. The junction had 11 bases not matched to a gene; V was cut back by 6 bases and J by 4 bases.

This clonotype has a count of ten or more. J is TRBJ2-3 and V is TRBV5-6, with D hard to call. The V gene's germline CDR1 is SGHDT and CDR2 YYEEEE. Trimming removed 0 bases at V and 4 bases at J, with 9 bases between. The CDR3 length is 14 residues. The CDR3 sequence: CASSLEHDADTQYF. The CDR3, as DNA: TGTGCCAGCAGCTTGGAGCATGATGCAGATACGCAGTATTTT.

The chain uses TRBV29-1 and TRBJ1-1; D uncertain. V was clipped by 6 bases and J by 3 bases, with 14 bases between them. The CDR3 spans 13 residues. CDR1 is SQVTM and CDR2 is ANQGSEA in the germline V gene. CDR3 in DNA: TGCAGCGTCGCTCGATCCCCAGACACTGAAGCTTTCTTT. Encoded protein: CSVARSPDTEAFF.

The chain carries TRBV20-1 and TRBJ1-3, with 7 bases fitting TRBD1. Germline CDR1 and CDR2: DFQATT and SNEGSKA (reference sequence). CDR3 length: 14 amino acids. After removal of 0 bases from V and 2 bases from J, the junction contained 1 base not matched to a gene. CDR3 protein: CSARDGTAGNTIYF. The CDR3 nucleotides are TGCAGTGCTAGAGACGGGACAGCTGGAAACACCATATATTTT.

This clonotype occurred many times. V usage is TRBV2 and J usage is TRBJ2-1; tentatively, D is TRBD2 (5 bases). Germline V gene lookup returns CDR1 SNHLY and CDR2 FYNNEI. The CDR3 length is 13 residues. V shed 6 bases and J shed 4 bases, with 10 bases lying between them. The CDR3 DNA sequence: TGTGCCAGCAGGGGAGACATTTACAATGAGCAGTTCTTC. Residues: CASRGDIYNEQFF.

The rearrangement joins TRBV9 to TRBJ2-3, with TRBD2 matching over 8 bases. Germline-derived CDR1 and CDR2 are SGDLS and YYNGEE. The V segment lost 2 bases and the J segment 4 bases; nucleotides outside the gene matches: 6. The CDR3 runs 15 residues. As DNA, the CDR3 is TGTGCCAGCAGCGTGGTCGGGAGGGTCCCAGATACGCAGTATTTT. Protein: CASSVVGRVPDTQYF. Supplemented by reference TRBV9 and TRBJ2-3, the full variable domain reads DSGVTQTPKHLITATGQRVTLRCSPRSGDLSVYWYQQSLDQGLQFLIQYYNGEERAKGNILERFSAQQFPDLHSELNLSSLELGDSALYFCASSVVGRVPDTQYFGPGTRLTVL.

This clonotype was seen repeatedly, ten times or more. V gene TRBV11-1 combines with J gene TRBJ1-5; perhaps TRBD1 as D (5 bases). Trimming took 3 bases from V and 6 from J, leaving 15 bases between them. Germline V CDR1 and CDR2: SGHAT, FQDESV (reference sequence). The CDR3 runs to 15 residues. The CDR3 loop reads CASSLDAGRGQPQHF. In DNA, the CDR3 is TGTGCCAGCAGCTTGGACGCGGGGAGGGGTCAGCCCCAGCATTTT.

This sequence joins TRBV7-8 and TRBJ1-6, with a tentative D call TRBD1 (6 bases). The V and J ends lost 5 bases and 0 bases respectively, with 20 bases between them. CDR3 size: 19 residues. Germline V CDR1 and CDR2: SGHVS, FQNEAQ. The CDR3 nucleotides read TGTGCCAGCAGCGCGCACCCCGGGACACCGAGCTCCTATAATTCACCCCTCCACTTT. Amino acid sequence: CASSAHPGTPSSYNSPLHF.